A selection of T cell receptor beta chains follows, all from one sample in a study of beta chain features in type 1 diabetes. Assay: immunoSEQ multiplex PCR; the TCRdb copy retains only in-frame clones and omits some. The data contain 90,000 to 110,000 clones, approximately 39% of them singletons. Sequenced: stem cell memory CD4+ T cells from blood. The receptors were gathered from a woman under 30 in good health. CDR3s include the opening cysteine and the closing phenylalanine or tryptophan. Each record gives: clone size, V gene, D gene, J gene, CDR3 protein, CDR3 DNA. D genes are given only for firm matches. Size is omitted from some rows. Given values are once, few, many or a class for expanded clones.

NA	TRBV28	NA	TRBJ1-5	CASSSVGPQHF	TGTGCCAGCAGTAGCGTGGGGCCCCAGCATTTT
NA	TRBV5-6	NA	TRBJ2-5	CASSLGQTQYF	TGTGCCAGCAGCTTGGGGCAGACCCAGTACTTC
NA	TRBV5-1	TRBD1	TRBJ2-7	CASSLEGDRAYEQYF	TGCGCCAGCAGCTTGGAGGGTGACAGGGCTTACGAGCAGTACTTC
NA	TRBV7-3	TRBD2	TRBJ2-1	CASSLSPGTSGGENEQFF	TGTGCCAGCAGCTTAAGCCCCGGGACTAGCGGGGGGGAGAATGAGCAGTTCTTC
NA	TRBV18	TRBD1	TRBJ1-1	CASSPWDRIFNTEAFF	TGTGCCAGCTCACCATGGGACAGGATATTTAACACTGAAGCTTTCTTT
NA	TRBV30	NA	TRBJ2-5	CAWSGIQETQYF	TGTGCCTGGAGCGGGATCCAAGAGACCCAGTACTTC
few	TRBV14	NA	TRBJ2-1	CASSQVLGDGYNEQFF	TGTGCCAGCAGCCAAGTTCTAGGGGATGGGTACAATGAGCAGTTCTTC
NA	TRBV7-9	NA	TRBJ1-1	CASSFQSRITEAFF	TGTGCCAGCAGCTTCCAATCGAGGATTACTGAAGCTTTCTTT
NA	TRBV30	TRBD1	TRBJ1-5	CAWSTGAYSNQPQHF	TGTGCCTGGAGCACAGGGGCCTATAGCAATCAGCCCCAGCATTTT
NA	TRBV29-1	NA	TRBJ1-1	CSPRQAGGTEAFF	TGCAGCCCCCGACAGGCGGGTGGAACTGAAGCTTTCTTT
few	TRBV19	TRBD1	TRBJ2-4	CASSSTGGAAKNIQYF	TGTGCCAGTAGTAGTACAGGGGGCGCTGCCAAAAACATTCAGTACTTC
once	TRBV2	NA	TRBJ2-7	CASSEGFSGPYEQYF	TGTGCCAGCAGTGAAGGATTTAGCGGCCCCTACGAGCAGTACTTC
NA	TRBV7-3	NA	TRBJ2-3	CASSFRPGQYTDTQYF	TGTGCCAGCAGCTTTCGCCCTGGACAGTACACAGATACGCAGTATTTT